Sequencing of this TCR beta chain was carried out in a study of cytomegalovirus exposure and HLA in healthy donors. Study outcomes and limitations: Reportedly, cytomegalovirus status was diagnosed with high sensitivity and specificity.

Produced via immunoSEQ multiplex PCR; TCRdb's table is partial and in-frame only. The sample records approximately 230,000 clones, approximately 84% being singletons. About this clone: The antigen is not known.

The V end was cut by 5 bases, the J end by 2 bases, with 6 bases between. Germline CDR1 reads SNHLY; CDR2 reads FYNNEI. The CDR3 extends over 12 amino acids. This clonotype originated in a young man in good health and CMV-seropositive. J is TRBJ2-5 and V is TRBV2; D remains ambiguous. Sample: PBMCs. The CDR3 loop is CASSPLQETQYF. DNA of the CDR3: TGTGCCAGCAGTCCACTACAAGAGACCCAGTACTTC.